The clone carrying this T cell receptor (beta chain) was recorded at least ten times. Its antigen is unknown. The sample belongs to a study of neurological immune-mediated disorders. Unsorted libraries were prepared from 2 million PBMCs that had been stored at -80 C. Findings of the study overall: Patients with HTLV-1-associated myelopathy had the highest level of TCR clonal expansion, whereas patients with multiple sclerosis had the lowest level, falling beneath the level found in healthy controls.

Synthesis of cDNA used 5'RACE (with 10-nucleotide random UMIs). Sequencing runs each yielded over 180 million TCR-beta sequences from 15-18 subjects. A single record per CDR3 protein comes from TCRdb applying MiXCR to the 5' RACE reads. The data show tens of thousands of distinct CDR3 sequences, 12% to 15% seen once. V was pared by 6 bases and J by 3 bases, with 1 base of the junction left unmatched. In germline, CDR1 is SNHLY, CDR2 FYNNEI. This CDR3 contains 13 residues. The genes are TRBV2 and TRBJ2-7; 11 bases line up with TRBD1. The clonotype originates from a woman between 45 and 60 years old with HTLV-1-associated myelopathy (HAM/TSP). Sequencing used PBMCs. CDR3 residues: CASRGTGGYEQYV. The CDR3 DNA is TGTGCCAGCAGAGGGACAGGGGGCTACGAGCAGTACGTC.